This T cell receptor beta chain came from a study of blood T cell repertoires in COVID-19. From germline, CDR1 is MDHEN and CDR2 SYDVKM. The CDR3 is made up of 15 amino acids. The V and J ends lost 3 bases and 4 bases respectively, with 13 bases between them. How the authors handled the data: Researchers report that nucleated cell counts were estimated from reference gene primer amplification. Libraries were prepared by immunoSEQ multiplex PCR; TCRdb keeps only in-frame clonotypes and omits some of them. V and J calls and clone size are copied from that table; D and trimming were computed from the DNA. The table shows about 57,000 clones, with almost 85% occurring only once.

The genes are TRBV28 and TRBJ1-3, with D possibly matching TRBD1 (6 bases). This clonotype was obtained from a woman older than 75 with acute or convalescent COVID-19. Sequenced material: peripheral blood. CDR3 in amino acids: CASSFLPGAGNTIYF. The CDR3 DNA reads TGTGCCAGCAGTTTCTTGCCAGGGGCAGGAAACACCATATATTTT. The entire variable domain, with the rest obtained from reference TRBV28 and TRBJ1-3, is as follows: DVKVTQSSRYLVKRTGEKVFLECVQDMDHENMFWYRQDPGLGLRLIYFSYDVKMKEKGDIPEGYSVSREKKERFSLILESASTNQTSMYLCASSFLPGAGNTIYFGEGSWLTVV.